Below, one T cell receptor beta chain is given with its context. Its antigen is unidentified. The study drew its donors from healthy HIV-negative adults without recent acute infections or vaccinations. The repertoire was sequenced with immunoSEQ multiplex PCR; TCRdb's copy has only in-frame clones and lacks some. Of roughly 1,500,000 clones listed, roughly 98.5% were seen once; the top ten hold about 0.35%. Germline CDR1 is KGHSH and CDR2 is LQKENI. This CDR3 spans 16 amino acids. Trimming at V came to 1 base and at J to 3 bases, leaving 8 bases not matched to a gene. These data originate in a study of shared clonotypes between healthy human individuals. Study overall: Samples came from two female and a few male donors aged 18 to 49. Study-wide results and caveats: In contrast to clonotypes shared by all four donors, non-shared clonotypes had lower generation probabilities.

V gene TRBV18 combines with J gene TRBJ1-2, with 7 bases that match TRBD1. The source is a man aged 25 to 40 in good health. The source material was naive CD4+ T cells sorted from blood. The subset: CD45RA+ positively selected. For the CDR3, the DNA is TGTGCCAGCTCACCACTAGGCGAAGGGGGCCACTATGGCTACACCTTC. It translates to CASSPLGEGGHYGYTF.